The 10 T cell receptor beta chains presented below share a single source sample, sequenced in a study of graft-versus-host responses after intestinal transplantation. No antigens are known for them. Data came from immunoSEQ multiplex PCR; TCRdb stores just in-frame clones and leaves some out. Among over 40,000 clones listed, roughly 96% were seen once. Sequenced material: unstimulated CD8+ T cells sorted from spleen or lymph node cells, taken before transplant. These receptors were collected from a human donor who was the organ donor for an intestinal transplant.

The chain links TRBV7-2 to TRBJ1-2; possible D gene TRBD1, 6 bases. Trimming took off 5 bases at V and 8 bases at J, with 21 bases between the two ends. This CDR3 contains 15 residues. Germline V gives CDR1 SGHTA, CDR2 FQGNSA. The CDR3 region is CASSMGTPDGGGYTF. CDR3 nucleotides: TGTGCCAGCAGCATGGGGACACCTGACGGTGGGGGCTACACCTTC.

V usage is TRBV9 and J usage is TRBJ1-1; D is unclear. The CDR3 extends over 13 amino acids. Germline CDR1 SGDLS, CDR2 YYNGEE. Trimming left V 0 bases short and J 7 bases short, with 10 bases between. The CDR3 region is CASSVDPSSEAFF. CDR3 nucleotide sequence: TGTGCCAGCAGCGTAGACCCCAGTAGTGAAGCTTTCTTT.

This sequence joins TRBV7-3 and TRBJ1-3; 11 bases fit TRBD2. The end of the DNA is better explained by TRBJ2-2, so the J call may be wrong. The CDR3 covers 15 residues. Per germline, CDR1 SGHTA and CDR2 FQGTGA. The CDR3 nucleotides are TGTGCCAGCAGCCCACTAGCGGGGGTTCCCGGGGAGCTGTTTTTT. The encoded protein is CASSPLAGVPGELFF.

The chain links TRBV6-5 to TRBJ2-3; TRBD2 aligns across 8 bases. Per the germline V gene, CDR1 is MNHEY and CDR2 is SVGAGI. The CDR3 has 15 amino acids. The V segment lost 4 bases and the J segment 4 bases; nucleotides outside the gene matches: 7. For the CDR3, the DNA is TGTGCCAGCAGTTCGAGCGGGGGAAGCGCAGATACGCAGTATTTT. Translated, it gives CASSSSGGSADTQYF.

The gene calls are TRBV10-3 and TRBJ2-5; 12 bases fit TRBD2. The germline V gene encodes CDR1 ENHRY and CDR2 SYGVKD. CDR3 size: 15 residues. Germline trimming cut 2 bases from V and 4 bases from J; bases unmatched to any gene: 2. The CDR3 DNA reads as TGTGCCATCAGTGAGCCGACTAGCGGGGGAGAGACCCAGTACTTC. This translates into CAISEPTSGGETQYF.

The J gene is TRBJ2-2, the V gene TRBV27; a possible D gene is TRBD1 (6 bases). Trimming stripped 5 bases from V and 4 bases from J, with 11 bases between. CDR1 MNHEY and CDR2 SMNVEV come from the germline V gene (reference sequence). The CDR3 length is 14 residues. The CDR3 here is CASSRGQSTGELFF. The CDR3 DNA sequence: TGTGCCAGCAGTAGAGGACAGAGCACCGGGGAGCTGTTTTTT.

The chain recombines TRBV4-1 with TRBJ2-4, with a tentative D call TRBD2 (7 bases). V was clipped by 0 bases and J by 6 bases, with 12 bases between them. This CDR3 spans 15 amino acids. Germline V gene lookup returns CDR1 MGHRA and CDR2 YSYEKL. CDR3 in DNA: TGCGCCAGCAGCCAAGATGAGGGGGGGGGAAACATTCAGTACTTC. Its protein product is CASSQDEGGGNIQYF.

The chain couples TRBV4-3 to TRBJ2-5, with 12 bases that match TRBD2. V shed 0 bases, J shed 1 base, and the junction held 6 bases outside the gene matches. The CDR3 contains 18 residues. Germline V CDR1 and CDR2: LGHNA, YSLEER. CDR3 sequence (DNA): TGCGCCAGCAGCCAAGAGCCCGGACTAGCGGGGTTCCAAGAGACCCAGTACTTC. It specifies CASSQEPGLAGFQETQYF.

The chain links TRBV29-1 to TRBJ2-7, with TRBD1 as a possible D gene (6 bases). Germline CDR1 SQVTM, CDR2 ANQGSEA. The CDR3 totals 13 residues. V lost 4 bases and J 0 bases, leaving 10 bases between the germline ends. CDR3 protein: CSVAGVSSYEQYF. The CDR3 nucleotides read TGCAGCGTTGCAGGGGTTAGCTCCTACGAGCAGTACTTC.

The chain has TRBV11-2 and TRBJ2-5; no reliable D call. Trimming removed 6 bases from V and 3 bases from J, with 14 bases in between. The CDR3 totals 14 residues. Per germline, CDR1 SGHAT and CDR2 FQNNGV. Here the CDR3 DNA reads TGTGCCAGCAGTTACTGGGCGAGAGAAGAGACCCAGTACTTC. Protein sequence: CASSYWAREETQYF.